The present TCR beta chain was sequenced within a study of blood T cells in healthy people across ages. The study's findings and limits: Bulk PBMC profiling left naive and antigen-experienced comparisons inconclusive.

Per germline, CDR1 LGHNT and CDR2 FRNRAP. This CDR3 is 14 amino acids long. The V and J ends lost 2 bases and 3 bases respectively, with 11 bases between them. Staff drew roughly 10 milliliters of peripheral blood from each donor. To note about this clonotype: Its matching antigen is unknown.

Next came a second PCR, run for about 6 to 12 cycles, which used a sample-barcoded 5' primer along with a J-beta primer mix. Each of the cDNA molecules was tagged by a template-switch adaptor with 12 random nucleotides. Any given sample supplied a minimum of 2.5 million CDR3-containing paired-end reads. Via MiXCR, TCRdb re-called the 5' RACE reads, giving one row per CDR3 protein. The data contain about 1.6 million distinct CDR3 sequences, roughly 30% of them singletons. What was sequenced was blood. This clonotype was obtained from a woman in her 30s in good health. The J gene is TRBJ2-7, the V gene TRBV12-5; D might be TRBD2 (5 bases). CDR3 DNA sequence: TGTGCTAGTGGTTTGTTTTCGGGGTTCTACGAGCAGTACTTC. This encodes CASGLFSGFYEQYF.